A selection of T cell receptor beta chains follows, all from one sample in a study of CD8 T cells in Susac syndrome. MiXCR, run by TCRdb on the immunoSEQ multiplex PCR reads, gives a single entry per CDR3 protein. The table records some 200,000 distinct CDR3 sequences, roughly nine tenths of them present only once. The sequenced sample consisted of CD4+ T cells from PBMCs. All receptors come from a human donor with Susac syndrome. Each CDR3 is given with its conserved first and last residue. The D gene is left open where the match is weak. Clone size, where shown, is once, few, many, or a class for clones that have expanded.

D gene: .; clone size: .; J gene: TRBJ1-1; V gene: TRBV19; CDR3 protein: CASKSGAGNTEAFF; CDR3 DNA: TGTGCCAGTAAGTCCGGGGCTGGAAACACTGAAGCTTTCTTT
D gene: TRBD1; clone size: .; J gene: TRBJ2-7; V gene: TRBV12-3/TRBV12-4; CDR3 protein: CASSPGQGANEQYF; CDR3 DNA: TGTGCCAGCAGTCCTGGACAGGGGGCGAACGAGCAGTACTTC
D gene: .; clone size: .; J gene: TRBJ2-2; V gene: TRBV6-1; CDR3 protein: CASKRGSPTGELFF; CDR3 DNA: TGTGCCAGCAAGAGGGGATCACCCACCGGGGAGCTGTTTTTT
D gene: .; clone size: .; J gene: TRBJ2-7; V gene: TRBV6-1; CDR3 protein: CASSQGGFGIPPPYEQYF; CDR3 DNA: TGTGCCAGCAGCCAAGGGGGGTTTGGGATTCCCCCTCCCTACGAGCAGTACTTC
D gene: .; clone size: .; J gene: TRBJ2-5; V gene: TRBV28; CDR3 protein: CASSPAVETQYF; CDR3 DNA: TGTGCCAGCAGTCCCGCGGTTGAGACCCAGTACTTC
D gene: TRBD1; clone size: .; J gene: TRBJ2-6; V gene: TRBV3-1; CDR3 protein: CASSQGGGALSGANVLTF; CDR3 DNA: TGTGCCAGCAGCCAAGGAGGGGGCGCGCTCTCTGGGGCCAACGTCCTGACTTTC
D gene: .; clone size: .; J gene: TRBJ2-1; V gene: TRBV27; CDR3 protein: CASSLLERLSYNEQFF; CDR3 DNA: TGTGCCAGCAGTCTTCTTGAGAGACTCTCCTACAATGAGCAGTTCTTC
D gene: .; clone size: .; J gene: TRBJ2-1; V gene: TRBV29-1; CDR3 protein: CTLGEGPYNEQFF; CDR3 DNA: TGCACCCTTGGAGAAGGGCCCTACAATGAGCAGTTCTTC
D gene: .; clone size: once; J gene: TRBJ1-2; V gene: TRBV5-6; CDR3 protein: CASSLERNGYTF; CDR3 DNA: TGTGCCAGCAGCTTGGAGCGGAATGGCTACACCTTC
D gene: .; clone size: .; J gene: TRBJ2-7; V gene: TRBV9; CDR3 protein: CASSAKEGKYEQYF; CDR3 DNA: TGTGCCAGCAGCGCAAAGGAAGGAAAGTACGAGCAGTACTTC
D gene: .; clone size: .; J gene: TRBJ2-1; V gene: TRBV9; CDR3 protein: CASSPQSGRSNEQFF; CDR3 DNA: TGTGCCAGCAGCCCCCAGTCTGGCCGGTCGAATGAGCAGTTCTTC
D gene: TRBD1; clone size: .; J gene: TRBJ1-4; V gene: TRBV6-5; CDR3 protein: CASSYSGTGGEVVEKLFF; CDR3 DNA: TGTGCCAGCAGTTACTCCGGGACAGGGGGTGAGGTTGTTGAAAAACTGTTTTTT
D gene: .; clone size: .; J gene: TRBJ1-2; V gene: TRBV20-1; CDR3 protein: CSATGTPNYGYTF; CDR3 DNA: TGCAGTGCCACAGGGACGCCTAACTATGGCTACACCTTC
D gene: .; clone size: .; J gene: TRBJ2-7; V gene: TRBV27; CDR3 protein: CASSLAQSSYEQYF; CDR3 DNA: TGTGCCAGCAGTTTGGCACAGAGCTCCTACGAGCAGTACTTC
D gene: .; clone size: .; J gene: TRBJ2-5; V gene: TRBV6-6; CDR3 protein: CASHSHSEQKTQYF; CDR3 DNA: TGTGCCAGCCATTCCCACAGCGAACAAAAGACCCAGTACTTC
D gene: .; clone size: .; J gene: TRBJ2-1; V gene: TRBV5-6; CDR3 protein: CASSLGLGNEQFF; CDR3 DNA: TGTGCCAGCAGCTTGGGGTTGGGAAATGAGCAGTTCTTC
D gene: TRBD2; clone size: .; J gene: TRBJ2-7; V gene: TRBV12-3/TRBV12-4; CDR3 protein: CASSTQRGGIYEQYF; CDR3 DNA: TGTGCCAGCAGCACCCAACGGGGGGGGATCTACGAGCAGTACTTC
D gene: TRBD2; clone size: .; J gene: TRBJ2-7; V gene: TRBV28; CDR3 protein: CASNRGVYEQYF; CDR3 DNA: TGTGCCAGCAACCGGGGGGTTTACGAGCAGTACTTC
D gene: .; clone size: .; J gene: TRBJ2-2; V gene: TRBV7-2; CDR3 protein: CASSRVAPGELFF; CDR3 DNA: TGTGCCAGCAGCCGGGTGGCCCCCGGGGAGCTGTTTTTT
D gene: TRBD1; clone size: .; J gene: TRBJ1-4; V gene: TRBV20-1; CDR3 protein: CSARGQGSFATNEKLFF; CDR3 DNA: TGCAGTGCTAGGGGACAGGGAAGCTTCGCAACTAATGAAAAACTGTTTTTT
D gene: TRBD2; clone size: few; J gene: TRBJ2-6; V gene: TRBV30; CDR3 protein: CAWNIGRDTSGANVLTF; CDR3 DNA: TGTGCCTGGAATATCGGGAGGGATACTTCTGGGGCCAACGTCCTGACTTTC
D gene: TRBD1; clone size: .; J gene: TRBJ2-5; V gene: TRBV6-1; CDR3 protein: CASTEAGGGETQYF; CDR3 DNA: TGTGCCAGCACCGAAGCAGGGGGTGGGGAGACCCAGTACTTC
D gene: .; clone size: .; J gene: TRBJ2-3; V gene: TRBV19; CDR3 protein: CASSPRGPATQYF; CDR3 DNA: TGTGCCAGTAGTCCCCGGGGCCCAGCTACGCAGTATTTT
D gene: TRBD1; clone size: .; J gene: TRBJ2-5; V gene: TRBV7-3; CDR3 protein: CASSLTPDRGRETQYF; CDR3 DNA: TGTGCCAGCAGCTTAACCCCCGACAGGGGGAGGGAGACCCAGTACTTC
D gene: TRBD1; clone size: .; J gene: TRBJ1-3; V gene: TRBV6-6; CDR3 protein: CASSRDREAGNTIYF; CDR3 DNA: TGTGCCAGCAGTCGCGACAGGGAGGCTGGAAACACCATATATTTT
D gene: .; clone size: .; J gene: TRBJ2-7; V gene: TRBV7-9; CDR3 protein: CASSENKVYEQYF; CDR3 DNA: TGTGCCAGCTCGGAGAATAAGGTCTACGAGCAGTACTTC
D gene: TRBD2; clone size: .; J gene: TRBJ2-7; V gene: TRBV6-1; CDR3 protein: CAINGGYPSYEQYF; CDR3 DNA: TGTGCCATCAACGGGGGGTATCCTTCCTACGAGCAGTACTTC
D gene: .; clone size: .; J gene: TRBJ2-1; V gene: TRBV5-1; CDR3 protein: CASSLDQENEQFF; CDR3 DNA: TGCGCCAGCAGCTTGGATCAGGAGAATGAGCAGTTCTTC
D gene: TRBD2; clone size: .; J gene: TRBJ2-7; V gene: TRBV5-6; CDR3 protein: CASSVLAGGAGEQYF; CDR3 DNA: TGTGCCAGCAGCGTACTAGCGGGGGGTGCCGGCGAGCAGTACTTC
D gene: .; clone size: .; J gene: TRBJ2-7; V gene: TRBV7-9; CDR3 protein: CASSGRDEQYF; CDR3 DNA: TGTGCCAGCAGCGGAAGGGACGAGCAGTACTTC
D gene: .; clone size: .; J gene: TRBJ2-1; V gene: TRBV12-3/TRBV12-4; CDR3 protein: CASNSGHEQFF; CDR3 DNA: TGTGCCAGCAATTCCGGCCATGAGCAGTTCTTC
D gene: .; clone size: .; J gene: TRBJ1-1; V gene: TRBV27; CDR3 protein: CASSLLGEGQNTEAFF; CDR3 DNA: TGTGCCAGCAGTTTATTAGGTGAGGGACAGAACACTGAAGCTTTCTTT
D gene: .; clone size: .; J gene: TRBJ1-3; V gene: TRBV20-1; CDR3 protein: CSARVWGLSGNTIYF; CDR3 DNA: TGCAGTGCTAGAGTCTGGGGACTCTCTGGAAACACCATATATTTT
D gene: TRBD1; clone size: .; J gene: TRBJ1-4; V gene: TRBV9; CDR3 protein: CASSVGGTGNEKLFF; CDR3 DNA: TGTGCCAGCAGCGTAGGCGGGACAGGGAATGAAAAACTGTTTTTT
D gene: .; clone size: .; J gene: TRBJ1-1; V gene: TRBV29-1; CDR3 protein: CSVEVSAGNTEAFF; CDR3 DNA: TGCAGCGTTGAAGTGTCTGCAGGGAACACTGAAGCTTTCTTT
D gene: .; clone size: .; J gene: TRBJ1-2; V gene: TRBV3-1; CDR3 protein: CASSQEGGGNYGYTF; CDR3 DNA: TGTGCCAGCAGCCAAGAAGGGGGAGGAAACTATGGCTACACCTTC
D gene: .; clone size: .; J gene: TRBJ2-3; V gene: TRBV11-2; CDR3 protein: CASSLGDTQYF; CDR3 DNA: TGTGCCAGCAGCTTGGGCGATACGCAGTATTTT
D gene: .; clone size: .; J gene: TRBJ2-3; V gene: TRBV7-2; CDR3 protein: CASRGLGLLTDTQYF; CDR3 DNA: TGTGCCAGCAGGGGCCTTGGACTACTGACAGATACGCAGTATTTT
D gene: TRBD1; clone size: .; J gene: TRBJ1-4; V gene: TRBV18; CDR3 protein: CASSPSRDSNEKLFF; CDR3 DNA: TGTGCCAGCTCACCAAGCCGGGACAGTAATGAAAAACTGTTTTTT
D gene: .; clone size: .; J gene: TRBJ1-2; V gene: TRBV7-2; CDR3 protein: CASSLFNPPRLYGYTF; CDR3 DNA: TGTGCCAGCAGCTTATTCAATCCGCCAAGACTCTATGGCTACACCTTC
D gene: .; clone size: .; J gene: TRBJ1-5; V gene: TRBV14; CDR3 protein: CASSQDGGGRWDQPQHF; CDR3 DNA: TGTGCCAGCAGCCAAGACGGGGGCGGACGGTGGGATCAGCCCCAGCATTTT
D gene: .; clone size: .; J gene: TRBJ2-7; V gene: TRBV6-1; CDR3 protein: CASSGLTGPEEQYF; CDR3 DNA: TGTGCCAGCAGTGGCTTAACAGGTCCAGAGGAGCAGTACTTC
D gene: .; clone size: .; J gene: TRBJ2-7; V gene: TRBV7-3; CDR3 protein: CASSLNARTHEQYF; CDR3 DNA: TGTGCCAGCAGCTTAAACGCTAGGACCCACGAGCAGTACTTC
D gene: .; clone size: .; J gene: TRBJ1-1; V gene: TRBV6-5; CDR3 protein: CASARNAGGEAFF; CDR3 DNA: TGTGCCAGCGCACGTAACGCCGGGGGTGAAGCTTTCTTT
D gene: .; clone size: .; J gene: TRBJ1-3; V gene: TRBV30; CDR3 protein: CAWSRAANTIYF; CDR3 DNA: TGTGCCTGGAGCCGGGCAGCAAACACCATATATTTT
D gene: .; clone size: .; J gene: TRBJ2-3; V gene: TRBV29-1; CDR3 protein: CSVQGGDPSTDTQYF; CDR3 DNA: TGCAGCGTTCAGGGCGGAGACCCGAGCACAGATACGCAGTATTTT
D gene: TRBD1; clone size: .; J gene: TRBJ1-4; V gene: TRBV28; CDR3 protein: CASSQGVGEKLFF; CDR3 DNA: TGTGCCAGCAGTCAGGGGGTAGGAGAAAAACTGTTTTTT
D gene: TRBD1; clone size: .; J gene: TRBJ1-1; V gene: TRBV6-6; CDR3 protein: CASRQTGANTEAFF; CDR3 DNA: TGTGCCAGCAGGCAGACAGGGGCGAACACTGAAGCTTTCTTT
D gene: .; clone size: .; J gene: TRBJ2-3; V gene: TRBV30; CDR3 protein: CAWRQSSTDTQYF; CDR3 DNA: TGTGCCTGGAGACAGTCCAGCACAGATACGCAGTATTTT
D gene: .; clone size: .; J gene: TRBJ2-6; V gene: TRBV10-3; CDR3 protein: CAIRSTWANVLTF; CDR3 DNA: TGTGCCATCAGGAGTACTTGGGCCAACGTCCTGACTTTC
D gene: .; clone size: .; J gene: TRBJ1-2; V gene: TRBV18; CDR3 protein: CASSPPILTGANYGYTF; CDR3 DNA: TGTGCCAGCTCACCACCGATTTTAACAGGAGCTAACTATGGCTACACCTTC
D gene: TRBD2; clone size: .; J gene: TRBJ2-5; V gene: TRBV7-3; CDR3 protein: CASSLTAGGQETQYF; CDR3 DNA: TGTGCCAGCAGCTTAACAGCGGGGGGCCAAGAGACCCAGTACTTC